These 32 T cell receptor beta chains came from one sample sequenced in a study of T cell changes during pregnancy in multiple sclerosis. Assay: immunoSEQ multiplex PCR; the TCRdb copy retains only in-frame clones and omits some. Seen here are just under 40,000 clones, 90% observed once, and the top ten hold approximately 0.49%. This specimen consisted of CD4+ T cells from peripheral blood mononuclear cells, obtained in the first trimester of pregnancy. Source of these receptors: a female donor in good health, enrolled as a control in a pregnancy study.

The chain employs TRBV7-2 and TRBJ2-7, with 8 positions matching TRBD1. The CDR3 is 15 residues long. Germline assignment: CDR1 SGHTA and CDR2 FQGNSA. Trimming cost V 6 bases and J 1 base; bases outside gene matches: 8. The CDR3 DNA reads TGTGCCAGCAGAATACACCGGGACAGGTCCTACGAGCAGTACTTC. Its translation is CASRIHRDRSYEQYF.

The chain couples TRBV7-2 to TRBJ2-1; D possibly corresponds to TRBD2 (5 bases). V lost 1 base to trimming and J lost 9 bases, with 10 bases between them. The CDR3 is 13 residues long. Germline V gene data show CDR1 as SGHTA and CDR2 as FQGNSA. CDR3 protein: CASSLVREGEQFF. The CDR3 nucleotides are TGTGCCAGCAGCTTAGTCCGAGAGGGTGAGCAGTTCTTC.

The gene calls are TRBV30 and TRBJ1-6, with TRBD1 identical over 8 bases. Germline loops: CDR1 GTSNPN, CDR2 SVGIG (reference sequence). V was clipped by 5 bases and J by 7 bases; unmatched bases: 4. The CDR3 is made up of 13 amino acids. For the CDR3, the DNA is TGTGCCTGGGTTCGGACAGGGAATTCACCCCTCCACTTT. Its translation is CAWVRTGNSPLHF.

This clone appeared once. For the CDR3, the DNA is TGTGCCAGCAGCTTGGGCCAACCGAAAGGCATTCAGTACTTC. Translated, it gives CASSLGQPKGIQYF. The genes are TRBV7-2 and TRBJ2-4; D remains ambiguous. Germline V gene lookup returns CDR1 SGHTA and CDR2 FQGNSA. The CDR3 has 14 residues. The ends were cut back, 3 bases at V and 9 bases at J, with 15 bases in the middle.

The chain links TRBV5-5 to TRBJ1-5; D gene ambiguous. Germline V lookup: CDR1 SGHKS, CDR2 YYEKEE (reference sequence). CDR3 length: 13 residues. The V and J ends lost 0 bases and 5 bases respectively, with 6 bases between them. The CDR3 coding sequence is TGTGCCAGCAGCTTGGCCCCTCATCAGCCCCAGCATTTT. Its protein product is CASSLAPHQPQHF.

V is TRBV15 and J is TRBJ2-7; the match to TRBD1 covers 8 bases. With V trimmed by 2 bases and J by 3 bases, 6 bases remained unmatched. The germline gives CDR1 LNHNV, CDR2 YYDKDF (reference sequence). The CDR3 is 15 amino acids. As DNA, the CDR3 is TGTGCCACCAGCAGAATTCGGACAGGGCTCTACGAGCAGTACTTC. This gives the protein CATSRIRTGLYEQYF.

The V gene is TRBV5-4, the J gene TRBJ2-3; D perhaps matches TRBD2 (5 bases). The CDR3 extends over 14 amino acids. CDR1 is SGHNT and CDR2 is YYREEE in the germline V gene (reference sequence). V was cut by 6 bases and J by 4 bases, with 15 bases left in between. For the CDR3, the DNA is TGTGCCAGCACGAGAGGGCTTAAAGCAGATACGCAGTATTTT. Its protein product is CASTRGLKADTQYF.

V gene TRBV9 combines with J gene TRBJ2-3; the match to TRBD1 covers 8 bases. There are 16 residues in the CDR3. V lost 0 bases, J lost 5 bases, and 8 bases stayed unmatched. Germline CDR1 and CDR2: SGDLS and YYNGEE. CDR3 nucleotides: TGTGCCAGCAGCGTAGCCGGACAGGGTTCAGGAGATACGCAGTATTTT. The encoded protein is CASSVAGQGSGDTQYF.

Here the CDR3 reads CASSVDGFTQYF. CDR3 in DNA: TGTGCCAGCAGCGTAGACGGGTTTACGCAGTATTTT. The rearrangement joins TRBV9 to TRBJ2-3; D unresolved. CDR3 length: 12 amino acids. In germline, CDR1 is SGDLS, CDR2 YYNGEE. V was cut by 0 bases and J by 8 bases, with 7 bases left in between.

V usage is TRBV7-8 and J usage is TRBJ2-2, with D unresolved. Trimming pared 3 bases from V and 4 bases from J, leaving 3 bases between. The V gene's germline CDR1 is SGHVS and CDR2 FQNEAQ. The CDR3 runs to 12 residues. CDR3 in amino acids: CASSFGTGELFF. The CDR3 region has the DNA TGTGCCAGCAGCTTCGGCACCGGGGAGCTGTTTTTT.

The CDR3 sequence: CASSPRGPGANVLTF. The CDR3 DNA sequence: TGTGCCAGTAGTCCTAGGGGGCCTGGGGCCAACGTCCTGACTTTC. The V call is TRBV19, the J call TRBJ2-6; 7 positions agree with TRBD1. The germline V gene has CDR1 LNHDA and CDR2 SQIVND (reference sequence). J gave up 2 bases and V 5 bases, and 3 bases lay outside the gene matches. The CDR3 is 15 residues long.

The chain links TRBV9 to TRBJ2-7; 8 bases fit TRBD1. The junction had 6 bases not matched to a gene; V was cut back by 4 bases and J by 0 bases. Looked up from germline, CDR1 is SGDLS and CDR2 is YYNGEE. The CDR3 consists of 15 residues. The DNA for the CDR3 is TGTGCCAGCAGCCCGCGGACAGGGAGCTCCTACGAGCAGTACTTC. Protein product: CASSPRTGSSYEQYF.

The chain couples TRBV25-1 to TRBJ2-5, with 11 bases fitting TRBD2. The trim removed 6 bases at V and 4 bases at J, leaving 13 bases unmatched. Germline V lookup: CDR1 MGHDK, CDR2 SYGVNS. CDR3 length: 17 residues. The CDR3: CASRTRASGGFGETQYF. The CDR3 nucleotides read TGTGCCAGCAGGACAAGAGCTAGCGGGGGGTTCGGAGAGACCCAGTACTTC.

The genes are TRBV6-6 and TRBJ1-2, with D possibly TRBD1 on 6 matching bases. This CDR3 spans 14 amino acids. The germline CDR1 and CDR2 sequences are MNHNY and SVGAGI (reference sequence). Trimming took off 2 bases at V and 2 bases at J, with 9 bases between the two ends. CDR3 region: CASSYGQGNYGYTF. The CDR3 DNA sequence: TGTGCCAGCAGTTACGGGCAGGGGAACTATGGCTACACCTTC.

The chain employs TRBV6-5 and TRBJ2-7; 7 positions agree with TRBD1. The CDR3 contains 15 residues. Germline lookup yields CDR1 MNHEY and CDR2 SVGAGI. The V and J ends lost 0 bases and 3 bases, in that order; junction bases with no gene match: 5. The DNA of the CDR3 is TGTGCCAGCAGTTACTCGGCAGGGGGAATCTACGAGCAGTACTTC. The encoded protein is CASSYSAGGIYEQYF.

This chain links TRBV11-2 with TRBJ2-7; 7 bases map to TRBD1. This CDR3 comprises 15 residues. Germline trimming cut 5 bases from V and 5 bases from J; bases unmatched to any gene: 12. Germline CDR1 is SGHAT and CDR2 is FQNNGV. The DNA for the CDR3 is TGTGCCAGCAGCCAGTCGGTGGACAGGCTGAACGAGCAGTACTTC. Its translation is CASSQSVDRLNEQYF.

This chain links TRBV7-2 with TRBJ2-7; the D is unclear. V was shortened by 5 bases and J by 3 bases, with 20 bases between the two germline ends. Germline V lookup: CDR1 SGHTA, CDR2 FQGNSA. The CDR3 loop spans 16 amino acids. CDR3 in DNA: TGTGCCAGCAGCCCGTCGTCCTCGGAGACTTTCTACGAGCAGTACTTC. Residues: CASSPSSSETFYEQYF.

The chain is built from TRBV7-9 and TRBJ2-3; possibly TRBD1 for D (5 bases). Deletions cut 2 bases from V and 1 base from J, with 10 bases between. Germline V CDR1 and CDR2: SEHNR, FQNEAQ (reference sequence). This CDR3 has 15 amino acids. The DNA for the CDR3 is TGTGCCAGCAGCTTAAACCAGGGCGGCACAGATACGCAGTATTTT. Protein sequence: CASSLNQGGTDTQYF.

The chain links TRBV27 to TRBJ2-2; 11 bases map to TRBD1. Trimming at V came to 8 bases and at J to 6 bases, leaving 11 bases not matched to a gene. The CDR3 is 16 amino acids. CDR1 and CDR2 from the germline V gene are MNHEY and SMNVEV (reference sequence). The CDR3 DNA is TGTGCCAGCTTCTCTTCCGGACAGGGGGCGTCCGGGGAGCTGTTTTTT. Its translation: CASFSSGQGASGELFF.

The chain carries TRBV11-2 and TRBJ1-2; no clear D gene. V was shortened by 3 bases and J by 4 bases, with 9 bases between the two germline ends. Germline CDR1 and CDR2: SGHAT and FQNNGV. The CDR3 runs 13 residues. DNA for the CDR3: TGTGCCAGCAGCTTCAGTACCCCCTATGGCTACACCTTC. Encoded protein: CASSFSTPYGYTF.

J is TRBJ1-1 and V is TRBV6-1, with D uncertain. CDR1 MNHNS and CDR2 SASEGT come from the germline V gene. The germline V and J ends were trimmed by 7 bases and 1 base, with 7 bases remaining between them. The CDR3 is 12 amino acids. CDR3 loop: CASIGGNTEAFF. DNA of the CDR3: TGTGCCAGCATTGGAGGGAACACTGAAGCTTTCTTT.

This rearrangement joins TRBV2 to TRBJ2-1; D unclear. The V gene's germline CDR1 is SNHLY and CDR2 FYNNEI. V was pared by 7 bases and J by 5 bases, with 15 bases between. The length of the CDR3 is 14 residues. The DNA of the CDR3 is TGTGCCAGCACCTGGCGGTCTATGAACAATGAGCAGTTCTTC. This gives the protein CASTWRSMNNEQFF. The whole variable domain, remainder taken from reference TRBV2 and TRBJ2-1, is EPEVTQTPSHQVTQMGQEVILRCVPISNHLYFYWYRQILGQKVEFLVSFYNNEISEKSEIFDDQFSVERPDGSNFTLKIRSTKLEDSAMYFCASTWRSMNNEQFFGPGTRLTVL.

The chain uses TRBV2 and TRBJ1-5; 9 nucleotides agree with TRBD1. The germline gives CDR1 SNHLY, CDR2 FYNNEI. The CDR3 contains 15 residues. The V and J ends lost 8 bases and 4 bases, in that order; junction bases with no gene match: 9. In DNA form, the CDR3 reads TGTGCCAGCGGGGGGGACAGGGCTGGAAATCAGCCCCAGCATTTT. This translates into CASGGDRAGNQPQHF.

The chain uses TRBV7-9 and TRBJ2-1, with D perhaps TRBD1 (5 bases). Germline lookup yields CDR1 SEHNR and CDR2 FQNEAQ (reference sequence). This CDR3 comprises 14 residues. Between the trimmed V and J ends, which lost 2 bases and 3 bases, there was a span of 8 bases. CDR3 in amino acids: CASSLPQGYNEQFF. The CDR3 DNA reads TGTGCCAGCAGCTTACCTCAGGGCTACAATGAGCAGTTCTTC.

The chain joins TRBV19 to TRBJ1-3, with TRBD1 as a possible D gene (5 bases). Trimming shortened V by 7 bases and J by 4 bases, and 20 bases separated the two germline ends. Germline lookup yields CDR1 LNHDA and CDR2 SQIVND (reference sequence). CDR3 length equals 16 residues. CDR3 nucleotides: TGTGCCAGTACTAAGAGGATCCAGGGTACCGGAAACACCATATATTTT. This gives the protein CASTKRIQGTGNTIYF.

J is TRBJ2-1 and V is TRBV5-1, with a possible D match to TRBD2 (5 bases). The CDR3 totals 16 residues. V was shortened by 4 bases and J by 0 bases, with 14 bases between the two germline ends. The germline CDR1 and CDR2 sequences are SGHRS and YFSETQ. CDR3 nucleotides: TGCGCCAGCAGCCCCCATAGGGAGAACTCCTACAATGAGCAGTTCTTC. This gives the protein CASSPHRENSYNEQFF.

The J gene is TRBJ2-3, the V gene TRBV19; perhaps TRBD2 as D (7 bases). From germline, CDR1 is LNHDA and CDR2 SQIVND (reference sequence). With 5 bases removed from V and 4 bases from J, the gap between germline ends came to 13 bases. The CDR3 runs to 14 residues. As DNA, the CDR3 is TGTGCCAGTAGTTGGGGGGGGGCTTCAGATACGCAGTATTTT. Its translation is CASSWGGASDTQYF. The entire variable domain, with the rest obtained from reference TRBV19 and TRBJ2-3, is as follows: DGGITQSPKYLFRKEGQNVTLSCEQNLNHDAMYWYRQDPGQGLRLIYYSQIVNDFQKGDIAEGYSVSREKKESFPLTVTSAQKNPTAFYLCASSWGGASDTQYFGPGTRLTVL.

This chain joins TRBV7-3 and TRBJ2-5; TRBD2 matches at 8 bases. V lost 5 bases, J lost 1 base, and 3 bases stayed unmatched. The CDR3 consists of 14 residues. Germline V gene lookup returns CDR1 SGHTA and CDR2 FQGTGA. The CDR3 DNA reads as TGTGCCAGCAGCCCCGGGGGGGCCCAAGAGACCCAGTACTTC. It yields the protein CASSPGGAQETQYF.

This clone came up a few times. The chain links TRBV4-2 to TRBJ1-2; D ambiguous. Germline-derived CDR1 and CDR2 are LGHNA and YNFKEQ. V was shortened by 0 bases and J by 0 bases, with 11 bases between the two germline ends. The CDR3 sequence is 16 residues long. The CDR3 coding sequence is TGTGCCAGCAGCCAAGATTTGCGGGTTACTAACTATGGCTACACCTTC. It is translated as CASSQDLRVTNYGYTF.

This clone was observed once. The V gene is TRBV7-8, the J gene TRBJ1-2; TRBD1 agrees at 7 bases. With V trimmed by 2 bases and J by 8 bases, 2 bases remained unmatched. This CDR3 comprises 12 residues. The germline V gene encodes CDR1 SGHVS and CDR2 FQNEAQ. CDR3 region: CASSLRGRGYTF. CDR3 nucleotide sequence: TGTGCCAGCAGCTTAAGGGGGCGAGGCTACACCTTC.

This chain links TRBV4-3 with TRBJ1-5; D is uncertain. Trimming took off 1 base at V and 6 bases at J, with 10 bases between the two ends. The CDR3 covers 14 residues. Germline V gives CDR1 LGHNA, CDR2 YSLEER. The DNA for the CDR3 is TGCGCCAGCAGCCAAGCACTGATGGTTCAGCCCCAGCATTTT. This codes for CASSQALMVQPQHF.

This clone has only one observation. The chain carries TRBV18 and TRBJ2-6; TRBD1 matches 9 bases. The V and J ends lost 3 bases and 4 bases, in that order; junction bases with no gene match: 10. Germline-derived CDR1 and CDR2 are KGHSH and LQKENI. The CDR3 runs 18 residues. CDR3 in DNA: TGTGCCAGCTCACCGCGGGACAGGGTCTTGGGAGGGGCCAACGTCCTGACTTTC. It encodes CASSPRDRVLGGANVLTF. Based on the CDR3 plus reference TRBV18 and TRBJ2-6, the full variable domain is NAGVMQNPRHLVRRRGQEARLRCSPMKGHSHVYWYRQLPEEGLKFMVYLQKENIIDESGMPKERFSAEFPKEGPSILRIQQVVRGDSAAYFCASSPRDRVLGGANVLTFGAGSRLTVL.